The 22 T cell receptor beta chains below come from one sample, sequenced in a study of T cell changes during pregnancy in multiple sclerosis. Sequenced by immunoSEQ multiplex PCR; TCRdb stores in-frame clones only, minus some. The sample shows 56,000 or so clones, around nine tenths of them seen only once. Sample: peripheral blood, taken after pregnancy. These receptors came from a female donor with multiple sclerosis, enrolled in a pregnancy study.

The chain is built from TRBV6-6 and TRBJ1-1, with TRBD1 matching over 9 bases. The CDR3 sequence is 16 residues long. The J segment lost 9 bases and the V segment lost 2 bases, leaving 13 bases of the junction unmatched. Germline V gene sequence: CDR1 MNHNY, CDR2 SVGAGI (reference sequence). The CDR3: CASSYTPGTGSLQAFF. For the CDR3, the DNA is TGTGCCAGCAGTTACACTCCTGGGACAGGGTCCCTGCAAGCTTTCTTT.

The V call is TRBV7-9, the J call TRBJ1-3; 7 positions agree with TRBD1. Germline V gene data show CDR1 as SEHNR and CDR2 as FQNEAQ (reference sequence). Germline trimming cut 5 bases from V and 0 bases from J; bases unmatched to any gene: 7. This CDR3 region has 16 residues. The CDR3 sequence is CASSLGQAISGNTIYF. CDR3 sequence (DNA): TGTGCCAGCAGCCTAGGACAGGCGATCTCTGGAAACACCATATATTTT.

CDR3 sequence: CASTYLGRTYEQYF. CDR3 nucleotide sequence: TGTGCCAGCACGTATCTGGGCAGGACCTACGAGCAGTACTTC. The chain uses TRBV2 and TRBJ2-7; D remains ambiguous. The CDR3 contains 14 residues. V lost 7 bases and J lost 2, with 15 bases in between. Per germline, CDR1 SNHLY and CDR2 FYNNEI.

CDR3 sequence reads: CASRSRQDGNQPQHF. Written as DNA, the CDR3 is TGTGCCAGTAGATCCAGACAGGATGGGAATCAGCCCCAGCATTTT. V usage is TRBV19 and J usage is TRBJ1-5, with D perhaps matching TRBD1 (6 bases). This CDR3 has 15 amino acids. The germline V gene has CDR1 LNHDA and CDR2 SQIVND (reference sequence). The germline V and J ends were trimmed by 6 bases and 4 bases, with 16 bases remaining between them.

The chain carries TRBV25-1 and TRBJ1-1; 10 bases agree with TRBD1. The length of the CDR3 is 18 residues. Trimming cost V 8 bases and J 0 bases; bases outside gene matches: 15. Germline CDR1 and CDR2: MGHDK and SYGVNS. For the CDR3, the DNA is TGTGCCAGCGGGGGGACAGGGGAGAAGGGGGGCATGAACACTGAAGCTTTCTTT. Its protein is CASGGTGEKGGMNTEAFF.

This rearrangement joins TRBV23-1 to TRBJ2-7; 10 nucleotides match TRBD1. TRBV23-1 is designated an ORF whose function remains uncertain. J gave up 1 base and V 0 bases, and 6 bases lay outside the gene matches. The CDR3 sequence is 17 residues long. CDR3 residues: CASSQSGGQGVSYEQYF. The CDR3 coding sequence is TGCGCCAGCAGTCAATCGGGTGGACAGGGGGTTTCCTACGAGCAGTACTTC.

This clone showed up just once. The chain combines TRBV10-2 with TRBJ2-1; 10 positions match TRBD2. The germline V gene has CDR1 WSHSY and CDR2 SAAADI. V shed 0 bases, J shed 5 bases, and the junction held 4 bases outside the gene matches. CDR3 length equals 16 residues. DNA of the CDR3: TGCGCCAGCAGTGAGTCGGAGCGGGGGGGCGACAATGAGCAGTTCTTC. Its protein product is CASSESERGGDNEQFF.

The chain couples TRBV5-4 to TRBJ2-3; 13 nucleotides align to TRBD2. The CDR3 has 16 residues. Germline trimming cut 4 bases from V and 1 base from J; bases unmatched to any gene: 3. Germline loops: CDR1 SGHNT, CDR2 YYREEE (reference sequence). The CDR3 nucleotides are TGTGCCAGCAGCCGAGGACTAGCGGGGGGCACAGATACGCAGTATTTT. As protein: CASSRGLAGGTDTQYF.

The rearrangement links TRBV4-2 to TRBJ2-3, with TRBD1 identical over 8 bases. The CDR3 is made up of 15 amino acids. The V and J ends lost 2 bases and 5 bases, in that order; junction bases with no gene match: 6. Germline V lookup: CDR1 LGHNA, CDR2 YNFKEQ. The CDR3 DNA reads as TGTGCCAGCAGCCAAACGGTCGGACAGGGAGATACGCAGTATTTT. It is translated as CASSQTVGQGDTQYF.

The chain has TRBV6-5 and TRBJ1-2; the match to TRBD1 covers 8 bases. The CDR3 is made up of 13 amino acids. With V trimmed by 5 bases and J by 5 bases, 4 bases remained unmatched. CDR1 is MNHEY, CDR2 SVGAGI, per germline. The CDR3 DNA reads TGTGCCAGCAGTATACAGGGGGGGTATGGCTACACCTTC. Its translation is CASSIQGGYGYTF.

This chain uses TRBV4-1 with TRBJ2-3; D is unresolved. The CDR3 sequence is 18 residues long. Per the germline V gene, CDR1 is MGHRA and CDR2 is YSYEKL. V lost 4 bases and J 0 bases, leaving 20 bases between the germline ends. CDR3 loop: CASSPTPTLEPSTDTQYF. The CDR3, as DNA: TGCGCCAGCAGCCCAACCCCCACTTTAGAACCAAGCACAGATACGCAGTATTTT.

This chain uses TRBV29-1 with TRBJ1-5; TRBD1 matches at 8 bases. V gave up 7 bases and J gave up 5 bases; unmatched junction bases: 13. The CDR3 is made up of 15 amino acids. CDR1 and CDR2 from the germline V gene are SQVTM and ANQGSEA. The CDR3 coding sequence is TGCAGCGCAACCCTGACAGGGGAGTTATATCAGCCCCAGCATTTT. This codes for CSATLTGELYQPQHF.

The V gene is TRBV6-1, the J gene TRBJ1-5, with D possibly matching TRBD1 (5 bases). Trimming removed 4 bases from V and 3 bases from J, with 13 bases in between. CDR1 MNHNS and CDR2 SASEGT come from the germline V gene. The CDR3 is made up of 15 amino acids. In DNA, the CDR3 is TGTGCCAGCAGTGCAAGCAGGGCCTCCAATCAGCCCCAGCATTTT. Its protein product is CASSASRASNQPQHF.

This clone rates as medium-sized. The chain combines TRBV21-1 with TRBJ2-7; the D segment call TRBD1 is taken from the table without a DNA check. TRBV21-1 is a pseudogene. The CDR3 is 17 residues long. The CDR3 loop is CASSQALTGKVFYEQYF. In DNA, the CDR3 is TGTGCCAGCAGCCAAGCCCTGACAGGGAAGGTTTTTTACGAGCAGTACTTC.

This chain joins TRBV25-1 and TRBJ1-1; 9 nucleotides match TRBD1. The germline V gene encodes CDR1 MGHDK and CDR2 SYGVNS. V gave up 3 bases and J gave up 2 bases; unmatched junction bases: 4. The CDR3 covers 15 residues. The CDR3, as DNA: TGTGCCAGCAGTGACCCGGGACAGGGTAACACTGAAGCTTTCTTT. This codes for CASSDPGQGNTEAFF.

CDR3 in DNA: TGTGCCAGCAGCGGTTCGAGCGGGGGGGCCGGTATAAGAAACATTCAGTACTTC. It is translated as CASSGSSGGAGIRNIQYF. The rearrangement joins TRBV9 to TRBJ2-4, with 10 bases aligning to TRBD2. V lost 3 bases and J lost 6; bases outside the gene matches: 15. Per the germline V gene, CDR1 is SGDLS and CDR2 is YYNGEE. This CDR3 is 18 amino acids long.

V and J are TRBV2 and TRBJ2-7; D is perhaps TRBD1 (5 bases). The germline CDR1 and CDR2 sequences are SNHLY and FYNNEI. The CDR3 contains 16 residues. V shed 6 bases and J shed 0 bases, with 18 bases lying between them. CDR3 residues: CASRTPQVPSSYEQYF. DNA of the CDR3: TGTGCCAGCAGGACGCCACAGGTCCCTAGCTCCTACGAGCAGTACTTC.

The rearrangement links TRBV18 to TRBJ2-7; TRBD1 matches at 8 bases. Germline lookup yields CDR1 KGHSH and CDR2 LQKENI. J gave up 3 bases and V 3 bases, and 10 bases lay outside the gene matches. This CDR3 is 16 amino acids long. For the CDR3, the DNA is TGTGCCAGCTCACCGCCGGGGACAGGTAGGCTCTACGAGCAGTACTTC. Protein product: CASSPPGTGRLYEQYF.

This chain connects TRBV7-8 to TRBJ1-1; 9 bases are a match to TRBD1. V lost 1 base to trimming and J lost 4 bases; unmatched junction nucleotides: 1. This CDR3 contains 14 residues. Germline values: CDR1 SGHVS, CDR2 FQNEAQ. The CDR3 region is CASSLGQGVTEAFF. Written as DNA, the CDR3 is TGTGCCAGCAGCTTAGGACAGGGGGTCACTGAAGCTTTCTTT.

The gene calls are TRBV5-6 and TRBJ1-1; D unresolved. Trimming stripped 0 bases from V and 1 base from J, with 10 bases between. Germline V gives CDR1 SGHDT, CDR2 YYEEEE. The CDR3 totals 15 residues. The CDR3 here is CASSLDEGGNTEAFF. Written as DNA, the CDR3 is TGTGCCAGCAGCTTGGACGAGGGAGGGAACACTGAAGCTTTCTTT.

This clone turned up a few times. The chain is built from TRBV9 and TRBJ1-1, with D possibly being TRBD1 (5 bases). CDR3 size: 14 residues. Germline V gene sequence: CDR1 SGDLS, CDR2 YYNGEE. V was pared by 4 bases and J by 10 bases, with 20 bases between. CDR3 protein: CASSPESQGWGAFF. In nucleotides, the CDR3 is TGTGCCAGCAGCCCCGAATCCCAGGGATGGGGAGCTTTCTTT. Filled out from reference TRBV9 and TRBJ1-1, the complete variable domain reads DSGVTQTPKHLITATGQRVTLRCSPRSGDLSVYWYQQSLDQGLQFLIQYYNGEERAKGNILERFSAQQFPDLHSELNLSSLELGDSALYFCASSPESQGWGAFFGQGTRLTVV.

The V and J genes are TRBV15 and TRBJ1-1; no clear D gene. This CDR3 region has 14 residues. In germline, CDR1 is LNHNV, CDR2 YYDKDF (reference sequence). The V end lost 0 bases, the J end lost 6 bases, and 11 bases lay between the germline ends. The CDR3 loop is CATSRDLVGPEAFF. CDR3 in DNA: TGTGCCACCAGCAGAGATCTCGTGGGCCCTGAAGCTTTCTTT.